The 18 T cell receptor beta chains in this list originate from one sample, sequenced in a study of blood T cell repertoires in COVID-19. Method: immunoSEQ multiplex PCR; TCRdb's copy keeps in-frame clones and lacks some. The table shows a few hundred thousand clones, with around four fifths occurring only once. The sample comprised peripheral blood. These receptors all come from a woman aged 45-65 years with acute or convalescent COVID-19.

This rearrangement joins TRBV30 to TRBJ1-3; D might be TRBD1 (5 bases). Trimming took 2 bases from V and 4 from J, leaving 15 bases between them. The CDR3 spans 15 residues. From germline, CDR1 is GTSNPN and CDR2 SVGIG (reference sequence). The DNA of the CDR3 is TGTGCCTGGAGTCAGGGTATACGGATGGGAAACACCATATATTTT. It translates to CAWSQGIRMGNTIYF.

This clone was seen once. The chain recombines TRBV3-1 (or the pseudogene TRBV3-2) with TRBJ1-1; D gene ambiguous. The V end lost 6 bases, the J end lost 3 bases, and 5 bases lay between the germline ends. CDR1 is LGHDT, CDR2 YNNKEL, per germline (reference sequence). CDR3 length equals 11 residues. In nucleotides, the CDR3 is TGTGCCAGCAGAGAGGACACTGAAGCTTTCTTT. Residues: CASREDTEAFF.

The V and J genes are TRBV6-5 and TRBJ2-1, with D possibly being TRBD1 (6 bases). V was clipped by 9 bases and J by 2 bases, with 14 bases between them. Germline V gene lookup returns CDR1 MNHEY and CDR2 SVGAGI. This CDR3 has 14 amino acids. The DNA of the CDR3 is TGTGCCAGTAAACAGGGCGCGGCCTACAATGAGCAGTTCTTC. Protein sequence: CASKQGAAYNEQFF.

The sample holds a few counts of this clone. The chain employs TRBV11-2 and TRBJ2-7, with no clear D. Trimming removed 3 bases at V and 2 bases at J, with 11 bases between. CDR1 and CDR2 (germline): SGHAT, FQNNGV. This CDR3 contains 14 residues. CDR3 DNA: TGTGCCAGCAGCTTGCTACCTCTCACCTACGAGCAGTACTTC. Its protein is CASSLLPLTYEQYF.

The rearrangement links TRBV25-1 to TRBJ2-7, with 7 bases matching TRBD1. V shed 2 bases, J shed 4 bases, and the junction held 5 bases outside the gene matches. This CDR3 is 14 amino acids long. CDR1 MGHDK and CDR2 SYGVNS come from the germline V gene. CDR3 protein: CASSEGQVWYEQYF. CDR3 nucleotides: TGTGCCAGCAGTGAAGGACAGGTTTGGTACGAGCAGTACTTC.

This clone was observed a single time. The chain has TRBV3-1 (or the pseudogene TRBV3-2) and TRBJ2-1; D is undetermined. Between the trimmed V and J ends, which lost 3 bases and 5 bases, there was a span of 8 bases. The CDR3 has 13 amino acids. In germline, CDR1 is LGHDT, CDR2 YNNKEL (reference sequence). CDR3 in amino acids: CASSQNLDNEQFF. CDR3 DNA: TGTGCCAGCAGCCAGAATCTAGACAATGAGCAGTTCTTC.

The J gene is TRBJ1-1, the V gene TRBV6-6, with TRBD1 as a possible D gene (5 bases). Germline values: CDR1 MNHNY, CDR2 SVGAGI (reference sequence). This CDR3 is 14 amino acids long. V was clipped by 4 bases and J by 4 bases, with 13 bases between them. CDR3 residues: CASSWDSPVTEAFF. The CDR3 nucleotides read TGTGCCAGCAGTTGGGACTCCCCAGTCACTGAAGCTTTCTTT.

The rearrangement uses TRBV7-2 and TRBJ1-1; D is unresolved. The CDR3 contains 15 residues. Germline CDR1 is SGHTA and CDR2 is FQGNSA. V lost 1 base and J 0 bases, leaving 9 bases between the germline ends. The CDR3: CASSLGSGLNTEAFF. As DNA, the CDR3 is TGTGCCAGCAGCTTAGGATCGGGTCTGAACACTGAAGCTTTCTTT.

This chain joins TRBV5-4 and TRBJ2-6; 9 nucleotides agree with TRBD1. Trimming took 10 bases from V and 0 from J; bases not matched to a gene: 8. The CDR3 is 16 residues long. Germline CDR1 is SGHNT and CDR2 is YYREEE (reference sequence). CDR3 protein: CACRGQGPSGANVLTF. CDR3 sequence (DNA): TGTGCCTGCCGGGGACAGGGCCCCTCTGGGGCCAACGTCCTGACTTTC.

The chain couples TRBV10-2 to TRBJ1-3; a weak D match, TRBD1 (6 bases). The germline V gene encodes CDR1 WSHSY and CDR2 SAAADI. Between the trimmed V and J ends, which lost 6 bases and 0 bases, there was a span of 12 bases. The CDR3 length is 15 residues. The chain's CDR3 is CASRAGANSGNTIYF. The CDR3 DNA sequence: TGCGCCAGCAGGGCAGGGGCTAACTCTGGAAACACCATATATTTT.

V gene TRBV5-4 combines with J gene TRBJ1-2; 7 bases line up with TRBD1. With V trimmed by 0 bases and J by 0 bases, 2 bases remained unmatched. CDR3 length: 15 residues. Germline loops: CDR1 SGHNT, CDR2 YYREEE (reference sequence). The CDR3 reads CASSLADRANYGYTF. In DNA, the CDR3 is TGTGCCAGCAGCTTGGCAGACAGGGCTAACTATGGCTACACCTTC.

This sequence joins TRBV7-6 and TRBJ1-6; D is unclear. The CDR3 spans 16 residues. Germline assignment: CDR1 SGHVS and CDR2 FNYEAQ. V lost 5 bases and J 0 bases, leaving 11 bases between the germline ends. DNA for the CDR3: TGTGCCAGCAGCCCATCCGTGAGCTCCTATAATTCACCCCTCCACTTT. Protein sequence: CASSPSVSSYNSPLHF.

The chain employs TRBV7-2 and TRBJ2-3; possibly TRBD2 for D (6 bases). CDR3 length: 15 residues. Trimming left V 3 bases short and J 3 bases short, with 13 bases between. Germline values: CDR1 SGHTA, CDR2 FQGNSA. CDR3 region: CASSFIAGGTDTQYF. The CDR3 DNA sequence: TGTGCCAGCAGCTTTATCGCTGGGGGGACAGATACGCAGTATTTT.

A single count supports this clone. The chain couples TRBV14 to TRBJ2-7, with D hard to call. This CDR3 has 15 amino acids. Germline V lookup: CDR1 SGHDN, CDR2 FVKESK. V shed 1 base and J shed 3 bases, with 13 bases lying between them. In nucleotides, the CDR3 is TGTGCCAGCAGCCAAGGACTTCCCAAAAACTACGAGCAGTACTTC. Translating gives CASSQGLPKNYEQYF.

This chain joins TRBV18 and TRBJ2-1; 7 bases align to TRBD1. The CDR3 extends over 14 amino acids. Germline CDR1 is KGHSH and CDR2 is LQKENI. J gave up 14 bases and V 3 bases, and 13 bases lay outside the gene matches. The CDR3 DNA sequence: TGTGCCAGCTCACCGGGTAGTGGGGACAGAGAAGAGTTCTTC. Its translation is CASSPGSGDREEFF.

The rearrangement joins TRBV11-2 to TRBJ2-2; 7 bases fit TRBD1. The trim removed 5 bases at V and 1 base at J, leaving 4 bases unmatched. The germline V gene has CDR1 SGHAT and CDR2 FQNNGV. This CDR3 comprises 15 residues. CDR3 DNA sequence: TGTGCCAGCAGCCCAAGACAGGGGAACACCGGGGAGCTGTTTTTT. This translates into CASSPRQGNTGELFF.

The chain joins TRBV5-8 to TRBJ2-3; perhaps TRBD2 as D (5 bases). From germline, CDR1 is SGHTS and CDR2 YDEGEE. V was shortened by 2 bases and J by 1 base, with 17 bases between the two germline ends. The CDR3 has 17 amino acids. The CDR3: CASSFGGRGGGTDTQYF. The CDR3 DNA sequence: TGTGCCAGCAGCTTTGGCGGGCGCGGTGGAGGCACAGATACGCAGTATTTT. Filled out from reference TRBV5-8 and TRBJ2-3, the complete variable domain reads EAGVTQSPTHLIKTRGQQATLRCSPISGHTSVYWYQQALGLGLQFLLWYDEGEERNRGNFPPRFSGRQFPNYSSELNVNALELEDSALYLCASSFGGRGGGTDTQYFGPGTRLTVL.

The CDR3 loop is CASSYGTGGMGTEAFF. In DNA, the CDR3 is TGTGCCAGCAGTTATGGCACAGGGGGTATGGGGACTGAAGCTTTCTTT. The chain links TRBV6-6 to TRBJ1-1; TRBD1 aligns across 8 bases. This CDR3 has 16 amino acids. After removal of 3 bases from V and 5 bases from J, the junction contained 11 bases not matched to a gene. From germline, CDR1 is MNHNY and CDR2 SVGAGI (reference sequence).